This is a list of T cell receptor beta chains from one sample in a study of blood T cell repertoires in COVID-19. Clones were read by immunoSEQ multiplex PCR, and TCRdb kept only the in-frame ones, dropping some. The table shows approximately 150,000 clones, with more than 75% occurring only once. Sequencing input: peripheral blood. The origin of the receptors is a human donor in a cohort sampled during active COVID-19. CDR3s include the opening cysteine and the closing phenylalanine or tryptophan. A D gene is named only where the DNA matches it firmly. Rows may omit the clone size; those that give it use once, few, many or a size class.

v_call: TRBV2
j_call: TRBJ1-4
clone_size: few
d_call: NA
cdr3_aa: CASSPTGQTNEKLFF
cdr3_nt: TGTGCCAGCAGTCCGACGGGTCAGACTAATGAAAAACTGTTTTTT

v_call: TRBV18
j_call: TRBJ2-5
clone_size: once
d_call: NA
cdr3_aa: CASSPSGVETQYF
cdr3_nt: TGTGCCAGCTCACCATCGGGGGTAGAGACCCAGTACTTC

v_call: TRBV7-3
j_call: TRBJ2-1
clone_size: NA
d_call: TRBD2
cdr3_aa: CASSPPGVAGGQDEQFF
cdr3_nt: TGTGCCAGCAGCCCGCCGGGTGTAGCGGGGGGGCAGGATGAGCAGTTCTTC

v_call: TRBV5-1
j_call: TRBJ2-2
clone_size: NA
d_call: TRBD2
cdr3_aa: CASSLAGGNTGELFF
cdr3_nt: TGCGCCAGCAGCTTAGCGGGAGGGAACACCGGGGAGCTGTTTTTT

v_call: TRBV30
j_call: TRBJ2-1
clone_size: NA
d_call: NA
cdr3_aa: CAWSVQEGYNEQFF
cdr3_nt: TGTGCCTGGAGTGTACAGGAGGGTTACAATGAGCAGTTCTTC

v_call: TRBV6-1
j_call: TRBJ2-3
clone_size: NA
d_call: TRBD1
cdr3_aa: CASSEDRGLGTDTQYF
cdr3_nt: TGTGCCAGCAGTGAAGACAGGGGGCTTGGCACAGATACGCAGTATTTT

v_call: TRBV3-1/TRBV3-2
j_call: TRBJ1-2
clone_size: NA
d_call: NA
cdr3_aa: CASSQDLGGSYGYTF
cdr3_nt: TGTGCCAGCAGCCAAGATCTCGGGGGAAGCTATGGCTACACCTTC

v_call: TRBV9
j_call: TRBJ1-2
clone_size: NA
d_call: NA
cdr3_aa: CASSEQEGYYGYTF
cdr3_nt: TGTGCCAGCAGCGAACAGGAAGGGTACTATGGCTACACCTTC

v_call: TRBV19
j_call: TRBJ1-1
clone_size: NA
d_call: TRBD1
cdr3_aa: CASRDSPNTEAFF
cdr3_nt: TGTGCCAGCCGGGACAGCCCGAACACTGAAGCTTTCTTT

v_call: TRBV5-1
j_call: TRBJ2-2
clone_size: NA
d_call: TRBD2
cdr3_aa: CASSTLGTSGRAGELFF
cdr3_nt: TGCGCCAGCAGCACTCTTGGGACTAGCGGGAGAGCCGGGGAGCTGTTTTTT

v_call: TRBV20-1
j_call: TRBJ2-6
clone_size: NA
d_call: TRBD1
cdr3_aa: CSASGTGGGISGANVLTF
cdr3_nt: TGCAGTGCTAGTGGCACAGGGGGCGGAATCTCCGGGGCCAACGTCCTGACTTTC

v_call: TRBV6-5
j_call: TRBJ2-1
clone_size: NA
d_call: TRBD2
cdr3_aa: CASTTSGLYNEQFF
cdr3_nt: TGTGCCAGCACGACTAGCGGACTATACAATGAGCAGTTCTTC

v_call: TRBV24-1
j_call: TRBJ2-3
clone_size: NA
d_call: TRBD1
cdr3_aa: CATSDSGGDTQYF
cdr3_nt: TGTGCCACCAGTGATTCAGGGGGAGATACGCAGTATTTT

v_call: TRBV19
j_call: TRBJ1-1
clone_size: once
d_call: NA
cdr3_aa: CASSTTFLNTEAFF
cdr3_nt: TGTGCCAGTAGTACAACATTCTTGAACACTGAAGCTTTCTTT

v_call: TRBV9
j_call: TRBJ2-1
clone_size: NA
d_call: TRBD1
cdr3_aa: CASSVVGKGAHNEQFF
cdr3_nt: TGTGCCAGCAGCGTAGTCGGAAAGGGGGCTCACAATGAGCAGTTCTTC

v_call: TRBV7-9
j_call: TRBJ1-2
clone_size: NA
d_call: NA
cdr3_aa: CASGGGGPLYGYTF
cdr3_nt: TGTGCCAGCGGGGGAGGGGGGCCCCTGTATGGCTACACCTTC

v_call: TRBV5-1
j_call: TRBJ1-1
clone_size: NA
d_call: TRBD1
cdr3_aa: CASSLSTLRGQEAFF
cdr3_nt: TGCGCCAGCAGCTTGTCAACTCTCAGGGGGCAAGAAGCTTTCTTT

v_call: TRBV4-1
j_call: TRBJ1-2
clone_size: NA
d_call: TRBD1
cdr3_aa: CASSSYNRGHHGYTF
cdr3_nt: TGCGCCAGCAGCTCTTACAACAGGGGGCATCATGGCTACACCTTC

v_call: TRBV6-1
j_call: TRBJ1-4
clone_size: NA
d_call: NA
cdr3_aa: CASSELGRSTNEKLFF
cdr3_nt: TGTGCCAGCAGTGAATTGGGCAGATCAACTAATGAAAAACTGTTTTTT

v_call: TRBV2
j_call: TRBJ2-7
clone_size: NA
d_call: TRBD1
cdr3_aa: CAMGQGHEQYF
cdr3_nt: TGTGCCATGGGACAGGGGCACGAGCAGTACTTC

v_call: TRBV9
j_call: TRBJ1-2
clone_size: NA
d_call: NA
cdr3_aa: CASSAAGYFTF
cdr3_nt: TGTGCCAGCAGCGCCGCAGGGTATTTCACCTTC

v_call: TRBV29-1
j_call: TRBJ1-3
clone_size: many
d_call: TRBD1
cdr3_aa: CSVVDREDSGNTIYF
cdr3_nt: TGCAGCGTTGTTGACAGGGAGGACTCTGGAAACACCATATATTTT

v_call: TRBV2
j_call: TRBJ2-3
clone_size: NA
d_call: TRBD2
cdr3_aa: CASNREDADTQYF
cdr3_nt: TGTGCCAGCAACCGGGAGGACGCAGATACGCAGTATTTT

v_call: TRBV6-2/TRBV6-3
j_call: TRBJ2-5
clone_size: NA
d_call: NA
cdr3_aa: CASSYVFGGSNQETQYF
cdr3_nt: TGTGCCAGCAGTTACGTCTTTGGCGGGTCCAACCAAGAGACCCAGTACTTC

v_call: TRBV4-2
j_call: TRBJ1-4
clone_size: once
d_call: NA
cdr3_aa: CASSQGGWRDGATNEKLFF
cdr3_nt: TGTGCCAGCAGCCAAGGGGGATGGAGGGACGGGGCTACTAATGAAAAACTGTTTTTT

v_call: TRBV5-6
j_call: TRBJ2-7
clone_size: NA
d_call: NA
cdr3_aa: CASSTSTNYEQYF
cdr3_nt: TGTGCCAGCAGCACGTCGACAAACTACGAGCAGTACTTC

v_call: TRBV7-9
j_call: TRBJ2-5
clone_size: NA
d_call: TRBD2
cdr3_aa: CASSFSGSVETQYF
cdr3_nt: TGTGCCAGCAGCTTCAGCGGGAGCGTTGAGACCCAGTACTTC

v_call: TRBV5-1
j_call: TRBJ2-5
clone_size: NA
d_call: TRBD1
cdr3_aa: CASSFQGARETQYF
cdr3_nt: TGCGCCAGCAGCTTTCAGGGGGCGCGGGAGACCCAGTACTTC

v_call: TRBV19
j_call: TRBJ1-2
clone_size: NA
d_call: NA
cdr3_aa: CASSGRNYGYTF
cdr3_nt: TGTGCCAGTAGTGGCCGTAACTATGGCTACACCTTC

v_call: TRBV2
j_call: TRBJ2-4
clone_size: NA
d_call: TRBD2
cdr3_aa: CASSGGLAVIQYF
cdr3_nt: TGTGCCAGCAGTGGGGGACTAGCGGTCATTCAGTACTTC

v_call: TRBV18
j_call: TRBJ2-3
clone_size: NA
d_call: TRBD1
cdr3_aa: CASSRDRVDIDTQYF
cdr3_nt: TGTGCCAGCTCACGGGACAGGGTTGATATAGATACGCAGTATTTT

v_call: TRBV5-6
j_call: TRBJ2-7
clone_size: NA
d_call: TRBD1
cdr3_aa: CASSLGTGIDEQYF
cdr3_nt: TGTGCCAGCAGCTTAGGGACAGGGATCGACGAGCAGTACTTC

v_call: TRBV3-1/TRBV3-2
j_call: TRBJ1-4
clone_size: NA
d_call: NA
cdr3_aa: CASSQDLKLFF
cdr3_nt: TGTGCCAGCAGCCAAGATCTGAAACTGTTTTTT

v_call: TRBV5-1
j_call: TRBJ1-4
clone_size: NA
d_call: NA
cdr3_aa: CASSGLPLARVRDEKLFF
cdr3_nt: TGCGCCAGCAGCGGGTTGCCTCTAGCTCGGGTGAGGGATGAAAAACTGTTTTTT

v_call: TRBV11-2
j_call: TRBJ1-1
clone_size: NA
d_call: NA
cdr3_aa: CASSLVSRAGATEAFF
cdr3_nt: TGTGCCAGCAGCTTAGTATCACGGGCAGGGGCCACTGAAGCTTTCTTT

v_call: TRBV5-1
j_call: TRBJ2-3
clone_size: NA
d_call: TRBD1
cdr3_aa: CASSSDRGKDTQYF
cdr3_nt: TGCGCCAGCAGCTCGGACAGGGGAAAAGATACGCAGTATTTT

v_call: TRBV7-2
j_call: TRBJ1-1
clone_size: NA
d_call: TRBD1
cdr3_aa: CASTPGTVNTEAFF
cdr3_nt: TGTGCCAGCACTCCAGGGACAGTGAACACTGAAGCTTTCTTT

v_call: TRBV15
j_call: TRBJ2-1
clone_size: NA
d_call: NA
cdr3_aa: CATSRDFEDNEQFF
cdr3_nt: TGTGCCACCAGCAGAGATTTTGAGGACAATGAGCAGTTCTTC

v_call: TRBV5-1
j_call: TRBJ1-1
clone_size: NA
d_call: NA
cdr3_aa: CASSTGGRTEAFF
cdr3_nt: TGCGCCAGCAGCACCGGTGGGCGCACTGAAGCTTTCTTT

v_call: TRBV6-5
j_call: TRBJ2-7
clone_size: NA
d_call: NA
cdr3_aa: CASSFRGGEQYF
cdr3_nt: TGTGCCAGCAGTTTCAGGGGCGGGGAGCAGTACTTC

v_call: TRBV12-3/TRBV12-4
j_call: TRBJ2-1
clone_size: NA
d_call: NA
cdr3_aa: CASSRRVNEQFF
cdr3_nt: TGTGCCAGCAGCAGGAGGGTCAATGAGCAGTTCTTC

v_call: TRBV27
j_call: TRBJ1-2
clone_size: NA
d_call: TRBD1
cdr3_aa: CASSQQGLGYTF
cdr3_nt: TGTGCCAGCAGTCAACAGGGGCTGGGCTACACCTTC

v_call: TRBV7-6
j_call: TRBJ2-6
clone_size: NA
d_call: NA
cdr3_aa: CASTPRASVRSGANVLTF
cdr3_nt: TGTGCCAGCACTCCCCGGGCTAGCGTTCGCTCTGGGGCCAACGTCCTGACTTTC

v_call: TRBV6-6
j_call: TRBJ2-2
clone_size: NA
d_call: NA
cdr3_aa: CASSSPGHGTGELFF
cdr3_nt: TGTGCCAGCAGTTCACCGGGACACGGTACCGGGGAGCTGTTTTTT

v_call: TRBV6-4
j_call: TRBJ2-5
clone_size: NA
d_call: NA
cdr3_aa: CASKSDGETQYF
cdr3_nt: TGTGCCAGCAAGAGCGATGGGGAGACCCAGTACTTC

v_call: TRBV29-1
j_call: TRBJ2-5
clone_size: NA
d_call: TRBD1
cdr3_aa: CSAEGGTGDSETQYF
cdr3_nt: TGCAGCGCAGAAGGGGGGACAGGGGACTCCGAGACCCAGTACTTC

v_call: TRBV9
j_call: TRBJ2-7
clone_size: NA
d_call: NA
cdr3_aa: CASRPGQESGEQYF
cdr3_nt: TGTGCCAGCAGGCCCGGCCAGGAAAGCGGGGAGCAGTACTTC

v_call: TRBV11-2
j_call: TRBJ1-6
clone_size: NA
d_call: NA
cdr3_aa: CASSSGLHYNSPLHF
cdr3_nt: TGTGCCAGCAGCTCGGGACTCCACTATAATTCACCCCTCCACTTT

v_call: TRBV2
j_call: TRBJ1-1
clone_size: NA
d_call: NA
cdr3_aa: CASRKDRNTEAFF
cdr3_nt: TGTGCCAGCAGGAAGGACAGGAACACTGAAGCTTTCTTT

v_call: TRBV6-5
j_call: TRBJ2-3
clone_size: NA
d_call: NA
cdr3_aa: CASGSGQGGADTQYF
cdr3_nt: TGTGCCAGCGGCTCGGGGCAGGGGGGAGCAGATACGCAGTATTTT

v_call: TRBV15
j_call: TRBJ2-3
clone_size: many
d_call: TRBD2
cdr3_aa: CATSRDSGGADTQYF
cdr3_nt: TGTGCCACCAGCAGAGATAGCGGGGGGGCAGATACGCAGTATTTT

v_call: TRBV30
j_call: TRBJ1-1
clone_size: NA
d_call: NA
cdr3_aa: CAWRLNTEAFF
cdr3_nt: TGTGCCTGGCGGTTGAACACTGAAGCTTTCTTT

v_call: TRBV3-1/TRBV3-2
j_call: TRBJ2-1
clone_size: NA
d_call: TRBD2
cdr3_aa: CASSSLAGHEQFF
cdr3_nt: TGTGCCAGCAGTTCTCTAGCGGGACATGAGCAGTTCTTC

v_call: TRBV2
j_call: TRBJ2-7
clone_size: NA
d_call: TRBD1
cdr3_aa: CASSFSTGEWDEQYF
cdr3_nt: TGTGCCAGCAGTTTTTCGACAGGGGAATGGGACGAGCAGTACTTC

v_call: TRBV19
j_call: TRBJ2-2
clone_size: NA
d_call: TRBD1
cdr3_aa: CASSTSRDRANTGELFF
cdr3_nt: TGTGCCAGTAGTACTTCCCGGGACAGGGCGAACACCGGGGAGCTGTTTTTT